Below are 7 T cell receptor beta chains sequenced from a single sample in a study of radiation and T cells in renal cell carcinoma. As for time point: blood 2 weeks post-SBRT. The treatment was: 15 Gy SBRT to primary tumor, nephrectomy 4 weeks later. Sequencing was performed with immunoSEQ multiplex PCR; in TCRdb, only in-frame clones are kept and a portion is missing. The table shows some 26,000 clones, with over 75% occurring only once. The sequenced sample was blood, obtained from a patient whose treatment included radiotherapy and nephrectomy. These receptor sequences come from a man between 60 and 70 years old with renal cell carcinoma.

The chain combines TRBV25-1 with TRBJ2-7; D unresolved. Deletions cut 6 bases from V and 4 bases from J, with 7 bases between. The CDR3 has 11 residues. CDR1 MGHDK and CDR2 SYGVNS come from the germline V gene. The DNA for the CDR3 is TGTGCCAGCAGACTGGGATACGAGCAGTACTTC. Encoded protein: CASRLGYEQYF.

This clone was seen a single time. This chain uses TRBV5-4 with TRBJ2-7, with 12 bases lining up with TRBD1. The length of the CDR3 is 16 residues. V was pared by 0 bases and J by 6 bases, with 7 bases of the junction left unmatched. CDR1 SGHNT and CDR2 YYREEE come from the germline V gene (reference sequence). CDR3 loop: CASSLAMGQGALEQYF. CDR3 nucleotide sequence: TGTGCCAGCAGCTTGGCGATGGGACAGGGGGCTCTCGAGCAGTACTTC.

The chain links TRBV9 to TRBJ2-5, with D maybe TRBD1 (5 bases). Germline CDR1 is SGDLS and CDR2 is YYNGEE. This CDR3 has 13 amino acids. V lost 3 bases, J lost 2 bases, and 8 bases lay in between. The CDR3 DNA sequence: TGTGCCAGCAGCGGGGGCCCTCAAGAGACCCAGTACTTC. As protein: CASSGGPQETQYF.

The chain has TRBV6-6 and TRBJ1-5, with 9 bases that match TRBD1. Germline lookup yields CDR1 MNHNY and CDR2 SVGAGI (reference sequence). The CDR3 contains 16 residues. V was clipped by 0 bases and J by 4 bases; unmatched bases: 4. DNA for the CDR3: TGTGCCAGCAGTTACTCTCGGGACAGGGAGAATCAGCCCCAGCATTTT. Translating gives CASSYSRDRENQPQHF.

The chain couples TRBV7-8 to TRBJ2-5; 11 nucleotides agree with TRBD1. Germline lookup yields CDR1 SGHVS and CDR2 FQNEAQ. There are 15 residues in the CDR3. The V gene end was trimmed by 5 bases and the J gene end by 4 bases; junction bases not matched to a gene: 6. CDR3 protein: CASSRRTGGVETQYF. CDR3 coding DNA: TGTGCCAGCAGCCGCCGGACAGGGGGCGTAGAGACCCAGTACTTC.

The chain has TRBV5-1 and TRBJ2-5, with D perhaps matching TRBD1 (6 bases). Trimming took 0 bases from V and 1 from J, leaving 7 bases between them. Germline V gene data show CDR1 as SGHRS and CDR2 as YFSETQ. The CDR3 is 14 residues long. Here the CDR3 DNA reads TGCGCCAGCAGCTTGGTGGACAGCCAAGAGACCCAGTACTTC. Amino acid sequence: CASSLVDSQETQYF.

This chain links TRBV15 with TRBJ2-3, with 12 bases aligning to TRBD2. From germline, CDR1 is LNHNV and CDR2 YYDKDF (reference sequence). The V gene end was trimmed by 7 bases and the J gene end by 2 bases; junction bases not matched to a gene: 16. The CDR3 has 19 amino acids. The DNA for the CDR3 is TGTGCCACCAACCCTCGTGGCACTAGCGGGAGGCGACACACAGATACGCAGTATTTT. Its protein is CATNPRGTSGRRHTDTQYF.